This TCR beta chain stems from a study of blood T cell repertoires in COVID-19. In the original processing: Counts of nucleated cells, estimated from reference gene primer amplification, were obtained. Method: immunoSEQ multiplex PCR; TCRdb's copy keeps in-frame clones and lacks some. The V and J calls and clone size are taken from that table; D and trimming were inferred from the DNA. The table has around 370,000 clones, 90% seen once. This CDR3 contains 17 residues. V was clipped by 5 bases and J by 2 bases; unmatched bases: 9. Germline V lookup: CDR1 MDHEN, CDR2 SYDVKM. This TCR was sampled from a man aged 18 to 30 with active or convalescent COVID-19. This chain joins TRBV28 and TRBJ1-5, with 10 nucleotides matching TRBD1. The specimen was peripheral blood. The chain's CDR3 is CASSTGQGVFGNQPQHF. The CDR3 DNA reads TGTGCCAGCAGTACAGGACAGGGGGTTTTTGGCAATCAGCCCCAGCATTTT. The full variable domain, in which reference TRBV28 and TRBJ1-5 provide the parts outside the CDR3, is DVKVTQSSRYLVKRTGEKVFLECVQDMDHENMFWYRQDPGLGLRLIYFSYDVKMKEKGDIPEGYSVSREKKERFSLILESASTNQTSMYLCASSTGQGVFGNQPQHFGDGTRLSIL.